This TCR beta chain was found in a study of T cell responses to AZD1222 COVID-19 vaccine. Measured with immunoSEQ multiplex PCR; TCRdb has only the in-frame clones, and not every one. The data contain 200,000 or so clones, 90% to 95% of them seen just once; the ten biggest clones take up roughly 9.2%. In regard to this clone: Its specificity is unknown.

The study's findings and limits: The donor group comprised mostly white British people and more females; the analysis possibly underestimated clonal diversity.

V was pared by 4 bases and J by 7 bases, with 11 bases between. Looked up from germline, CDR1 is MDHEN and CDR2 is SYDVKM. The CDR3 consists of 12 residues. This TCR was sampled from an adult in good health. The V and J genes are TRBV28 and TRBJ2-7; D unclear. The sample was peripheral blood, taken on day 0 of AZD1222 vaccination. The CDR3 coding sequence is TGTGCCAGCAGTTCAACAGTGGAGGAGCAGTACTTC. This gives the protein CASSSTVEEQYF.